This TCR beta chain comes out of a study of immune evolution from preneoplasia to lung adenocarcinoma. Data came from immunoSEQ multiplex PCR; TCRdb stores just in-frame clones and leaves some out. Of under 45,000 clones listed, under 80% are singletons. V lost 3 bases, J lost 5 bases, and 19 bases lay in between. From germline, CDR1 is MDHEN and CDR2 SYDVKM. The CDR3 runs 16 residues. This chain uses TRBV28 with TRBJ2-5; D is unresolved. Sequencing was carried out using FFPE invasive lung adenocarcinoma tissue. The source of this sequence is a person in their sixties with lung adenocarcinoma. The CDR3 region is CASSFNPRIGRETQYF. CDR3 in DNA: TGTGCCAGCAGTTTCAACCCGAGAATTGGTCGGGAGACCCAGTACTTC.